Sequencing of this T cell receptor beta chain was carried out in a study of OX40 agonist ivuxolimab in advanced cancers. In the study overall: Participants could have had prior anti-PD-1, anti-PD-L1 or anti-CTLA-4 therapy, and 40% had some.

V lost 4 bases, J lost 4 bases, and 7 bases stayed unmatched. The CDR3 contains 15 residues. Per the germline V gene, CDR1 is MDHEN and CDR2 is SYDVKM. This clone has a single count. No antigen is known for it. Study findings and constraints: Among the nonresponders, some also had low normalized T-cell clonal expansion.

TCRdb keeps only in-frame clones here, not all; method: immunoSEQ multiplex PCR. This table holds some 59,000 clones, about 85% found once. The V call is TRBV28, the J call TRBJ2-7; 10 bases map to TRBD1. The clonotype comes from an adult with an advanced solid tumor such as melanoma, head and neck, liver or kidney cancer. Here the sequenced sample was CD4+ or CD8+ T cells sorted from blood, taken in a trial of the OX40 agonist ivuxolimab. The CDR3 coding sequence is TGTGCCAGCAGTTGGGGGACAGGGGCGAGGTACGAGCAGTACTTC. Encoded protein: CASSWGTGARYEQYF.